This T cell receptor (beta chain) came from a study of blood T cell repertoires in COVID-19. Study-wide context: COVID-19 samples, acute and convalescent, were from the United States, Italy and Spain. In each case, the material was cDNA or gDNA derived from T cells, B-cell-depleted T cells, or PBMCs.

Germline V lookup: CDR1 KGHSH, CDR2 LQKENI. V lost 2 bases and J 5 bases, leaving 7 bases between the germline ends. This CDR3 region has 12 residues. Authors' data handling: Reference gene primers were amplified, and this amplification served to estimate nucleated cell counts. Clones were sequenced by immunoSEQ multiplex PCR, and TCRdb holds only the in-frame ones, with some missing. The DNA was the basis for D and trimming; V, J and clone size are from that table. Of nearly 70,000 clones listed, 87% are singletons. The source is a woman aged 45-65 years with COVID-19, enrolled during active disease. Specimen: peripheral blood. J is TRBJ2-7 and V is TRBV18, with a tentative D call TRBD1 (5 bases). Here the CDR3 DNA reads TGTGCCAGCTCACCATCAGGGAACGAGCAGTACTTC. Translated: CASSPSGNEQYF.